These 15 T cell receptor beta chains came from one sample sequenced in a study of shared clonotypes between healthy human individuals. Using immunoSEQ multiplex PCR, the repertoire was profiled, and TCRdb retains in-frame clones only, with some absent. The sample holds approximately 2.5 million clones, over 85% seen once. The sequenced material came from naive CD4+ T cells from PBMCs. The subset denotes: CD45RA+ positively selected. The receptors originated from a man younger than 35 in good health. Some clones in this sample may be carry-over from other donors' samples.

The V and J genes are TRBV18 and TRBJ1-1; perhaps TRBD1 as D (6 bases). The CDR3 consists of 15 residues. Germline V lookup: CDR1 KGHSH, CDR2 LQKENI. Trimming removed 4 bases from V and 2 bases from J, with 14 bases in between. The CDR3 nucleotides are TGTGCCAGCTCACTCGGACAGCCTTCCAACACTGAAGCTTTCTTT. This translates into CASSLGQPSNTEAFF.

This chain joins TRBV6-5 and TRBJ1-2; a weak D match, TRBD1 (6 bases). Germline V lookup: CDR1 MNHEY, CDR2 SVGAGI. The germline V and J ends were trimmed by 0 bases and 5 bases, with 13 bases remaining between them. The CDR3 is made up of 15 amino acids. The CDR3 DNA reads TGTGCCAGCAGTTACTCATCGGACAGCGTATATGGCTACACCTTC. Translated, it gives CASSYSSDSVYGYTF.

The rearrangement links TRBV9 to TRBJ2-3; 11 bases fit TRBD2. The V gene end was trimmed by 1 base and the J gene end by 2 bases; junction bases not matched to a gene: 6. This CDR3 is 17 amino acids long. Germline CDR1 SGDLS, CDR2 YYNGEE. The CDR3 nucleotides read TGTGCCAGCAGCGTACTCGGACTAGCGGGCTCCACAGATACGCAGTATTTT. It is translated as CASSVLGLAGSTDTQYF. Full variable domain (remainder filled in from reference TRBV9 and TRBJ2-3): DSGVTQTPKHLITATGQRVTLRCSPRSGDLSVYWYQQSLDQGLQFLIQYYNGEERAKGNILERFSAQQFPDLHSELNLSSLELGDSALYFCASSVLGLAGSTDTQYFGPGTRLTVL.

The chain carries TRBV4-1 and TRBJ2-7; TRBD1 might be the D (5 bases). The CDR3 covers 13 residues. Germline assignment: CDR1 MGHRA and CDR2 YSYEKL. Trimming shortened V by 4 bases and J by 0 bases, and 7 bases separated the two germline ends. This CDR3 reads CASSRGLSYEQYF. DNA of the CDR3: TGCGCCAGCAGCCGGGGCCTCTCCTACGAGCAGTACTTC.

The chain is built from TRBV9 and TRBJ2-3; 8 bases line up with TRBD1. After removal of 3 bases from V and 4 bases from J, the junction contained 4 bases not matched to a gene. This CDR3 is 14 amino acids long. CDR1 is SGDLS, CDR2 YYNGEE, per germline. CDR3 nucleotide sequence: TGTGCCAGCAGCGAGAGGACAGGGCCAGATACGCAGTATTTT. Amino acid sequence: CASSERTGPDTQYF.

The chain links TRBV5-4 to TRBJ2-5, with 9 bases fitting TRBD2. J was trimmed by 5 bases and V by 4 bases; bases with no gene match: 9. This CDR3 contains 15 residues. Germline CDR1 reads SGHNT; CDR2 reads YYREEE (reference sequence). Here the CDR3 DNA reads TGTGCCAGCAGCCGGGTAGCGGGAGTTAAGGAGACCCAGTACTTC. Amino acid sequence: CASSRVAGVKETQYF.

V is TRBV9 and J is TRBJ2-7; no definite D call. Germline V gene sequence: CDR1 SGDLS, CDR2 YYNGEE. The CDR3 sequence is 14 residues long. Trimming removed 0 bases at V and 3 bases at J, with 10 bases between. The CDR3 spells CASSVGSVNYEQYF. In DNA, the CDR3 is TGTGCCAGCAGCGTAGGCTCAGTCAACTACGAGCAGTACTTC. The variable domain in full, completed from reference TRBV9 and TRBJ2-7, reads DSGVTQTPKHLITATGQRVTLRCSPRSGDLSVYWYQQSLDQGLQFLIQYYNGEERAKGNILERFSAQQFPDLHSELNLSSLELGDSALYFCASSVGSVNYEQYFGPGTRLTVT.

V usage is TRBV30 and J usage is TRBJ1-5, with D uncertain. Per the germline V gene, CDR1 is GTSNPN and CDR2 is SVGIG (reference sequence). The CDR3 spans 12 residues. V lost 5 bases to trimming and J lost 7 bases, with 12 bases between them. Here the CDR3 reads CAWARGGQPQHF. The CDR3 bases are TGTGCCTGGGCTCGGGGAGGGCAGCCCCAGCATTTT. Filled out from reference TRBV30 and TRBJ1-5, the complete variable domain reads SQTIHQWPATLVQPVGSPLSLECTVEGTSNPNLYWYRQAAGRGLQLLFYSVGIGQISSEVPQNLSASRPQDRQFILSSKKLLLSDSGFYLCAWARGGQPQHFGDGTRLSIL.

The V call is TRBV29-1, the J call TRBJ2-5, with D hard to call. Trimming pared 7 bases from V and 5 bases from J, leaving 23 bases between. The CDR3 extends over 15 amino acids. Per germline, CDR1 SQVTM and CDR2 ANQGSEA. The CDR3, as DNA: TGCAGCGCCGTCCGGTGGGTCTATCCGCGGGAGACCCAGTACTTC. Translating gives CSAVRWVYPRETQYF.

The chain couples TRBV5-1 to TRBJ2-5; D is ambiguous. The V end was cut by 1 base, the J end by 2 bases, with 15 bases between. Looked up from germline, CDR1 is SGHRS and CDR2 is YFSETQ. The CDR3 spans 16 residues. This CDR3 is CASSLFLAAQQETQYF. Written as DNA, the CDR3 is TGCGCCAGCAGCTTGTTCCTCGCGGCCCAACAAGAGACCCAGTACTTC.

The CDR3 DNA reads TGTGCCAGCAGCCTATCCCTAGGCGGATACGAGCAGTACTTC. Translating it yields CASSLSLGGYEQYF. The gene calls are TRBV11-3 and TRBJ2-7; D gene ambiguous. The germline V gene has CDR1 SGHNT and CDR2 YENEEA. Trimming stripped 5 bases from V and 4 bases from J, with 15 bases between. CDR3 length equals 14 residues. Full variable domain (outside the CDR3, taken from reference TRBV11-3 and TRBJ2-7): EAGVVQSPRYKIIEKKQPVAFWCNPISGHNTLYWYLQNLGQGPELLIRYENEEAVDDSQLPKDRFSAERLKGVDSTLKIQPAELGDSAVYLCASSLSLGGYEQYFGPGTRLTVT.

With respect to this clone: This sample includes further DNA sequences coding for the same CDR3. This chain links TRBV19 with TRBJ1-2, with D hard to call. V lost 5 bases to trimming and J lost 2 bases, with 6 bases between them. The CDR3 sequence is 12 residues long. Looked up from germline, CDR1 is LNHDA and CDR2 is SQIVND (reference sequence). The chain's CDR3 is CASSLGNYGYTF. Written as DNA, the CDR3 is TGTGCCAGTAGTCTCGGGAACTATGGCTACACCTTC.

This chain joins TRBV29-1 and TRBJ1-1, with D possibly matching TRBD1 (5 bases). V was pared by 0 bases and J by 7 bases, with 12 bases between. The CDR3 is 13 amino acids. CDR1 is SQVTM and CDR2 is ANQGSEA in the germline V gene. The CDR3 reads CSVEDPRGVEAFF. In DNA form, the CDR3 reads TGCAGCGTTGAAGACCCCCGGGGGGTTGAAGCTTTCTTT. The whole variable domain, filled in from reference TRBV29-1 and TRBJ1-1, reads SAVISQKPSRDICQRGTSLTIQCQVDSQVTMMFWYRQQPGQSLTLIATANQGSEATYESGFVIDKFPISRPNLTFSTLTVSNMSPEDSSIYLCSVEDPRGVEAFFGQGTRLTVV.

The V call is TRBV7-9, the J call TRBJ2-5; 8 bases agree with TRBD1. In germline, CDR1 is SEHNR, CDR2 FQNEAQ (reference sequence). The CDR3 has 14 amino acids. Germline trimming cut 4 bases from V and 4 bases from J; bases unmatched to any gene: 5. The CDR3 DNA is TGTGCCAGCAGCTCAACAGGGGGAAGAGAGACCCAGTACTTC. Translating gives CASSSTGGRETQYF.

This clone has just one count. CDR3 sequence (DNA): TGTGCCAGCAGCCTGACAGGGGCCCAGCCCCAGCATTTT. This translates into CASSLTGAQPQHF. The genes are TRBV6-5 and TRBJ1-5, with 8 bases matching TRBD1. CDR3 length: 13 amino acids. Trimming took 6 bases from V and 7 from J; bases not matched to a gene: 5. Germline assignment: CDR1 MNHEY and CDR2 SVGAGI.